Listed below are T cell receptor beta chains from one sample, sequenced in a study of shared clonotypes between healthy human individuals. Profiling relied on immunoSEQ multiplex PCR, and the TCRdb table lists in-frame clones only, not all of them. The table includes roughly 500,000 clones, 76% detected once. The specimen was PBMCs. These receptor sequences come from a woman aged 40 to 50 in good health. Some clones in this sample may be carry-over from other donors' samples. Both conserved end residues are part of each CDR3. D genes are given only for firm matches. Rows give clone size only sometimes, using once, few, many, or a class for an expanded clone.

TRBD2	TRBV10-1	TRBJ2-5	-	CASSETSGGPGAQYF	TGCGCCAGCAGTGAGACTAGCGGGGGACCCGGGGCCCAGTACTTC
-	TRBV11-3	TRBJ2-1	-	CASSPKRASYNEQFF	TGTGCCAGCAGCCCCAAGCGGGCCTCCTACAATGAGCAGTTCTTC
-	TRBV29-1	TRBJ1-1	-	CSVAAGRGRTSGTEAFF	TGCAGCGTTGCCGCCGGGAGGGGGAGGACTAGCGGCACTGAAGCTTTCTTT
-	TRBV18	TRBJ2-7	-	CASSAGQLNEQYF	TGTGCCAGCTCAGCGGGACAGTTAAACGAGCAGTACTTC
-	TRBV28	TRBJ2-3	-	CASKSGTDTQYF	TGTGCCAGCAAGTCAGGGACAGATACGCAGTATTTT
-	TRBV19	TRBJ1-5	-	CASSIGQAVPGNQPQHF	TGTGCCAGTAGTATAGGGCAGGCGGTTCCTGGCAATCAGCCCCAGCATTTT
-	TRBV19	TRBJ2-3	-	CASRGDLSEQYF	TGTGCCAGTAGGGGAGATCTCTCGGAGCAGTATTTT
TRBD1	TRBV5-1	TRBJ2-7	-	CASSLGQGTSSYEQYF	TGCGCCAGCAGCTTGGGACAGGGCACCTCTTCCTACGAGCAGTACTTC
TRBD2	TRBV29-1	TRBJ2-1	-	CSVEAGRGEGYNEQFF	TGCAGCGTTGAAGCCGGCCGGGGGGAGGGCTACAATGAGCAGTTCTTC
-	TRBV13	TRBJ1-2	-	CASSVVTGGVPGTSYGYTF	TGTGCCAGCAGCGTAGTCACGGGTGGGGTCCCCGGAACGTCCTATGGCTACACCTTC
TRBD1	TRBV4-2	TRBJ1-2	-	CASSQDRDRAIFNYGYTF	TGTGCCAGCAGCCAAGATCGGGACAGGGCCATCTTTAACTATGGCTACACCTTC
TRBD2	TRBV7-3	TRBJ2-3	-	CASSLTGGLDTQYF	TGTGCCAGCAGCTTAACGGGAGGGTTGGATACGCAGTATTTT
TRBD1	TRBV27	TRBJ1-1	few	CASSLERGPPAFF	TGTGCCAGCAGTTTGGAAAGGGGGCCCCCCGCTTTCTTT
TRBD2	TRBV28	TRBJ2-5	-	CASSPTSGRGPRAQYF	TGTGCCAGCAGTCCGACAAGCGGGAGAGGACCACGGGCCCAGTACTTC
-	TRBV7-9	TRBJ2-1	-	CASSPWGSYNEQFF	TGTGCCAGCAGCCCTTGGGGGTCCTACAATGAGCAGTTCTTC
-	TRBV5-1	TRBJ2-7	-	CASSSLSGGYEQYF	TGCGCCAGCAGCTCGCTATCTGGAGGATACGAGCAGTACTTC
-	TRBV15	TRBJ2-2	-	CATRSGEDNTGELFF	TGTGCCACCCGAAGTGGGGAGGACAACACCGGGGAGCTGTTTTTT
-	TRBV29-1	TRBJ2-5	-	CSVEKGNQETQYF	TGCAGCGTTGAAAAGGGGAACCAAGAGACCCAGTACTTC
TRBD1	TRBV7-2	TRBJ2-2	-	CASSQRQGGIGELFF	TGTGCCAGCAGCCAAAGACAGGGGGGAATCGGGGAGCTGTTTTTT
-	TRBV4-1	TRBJ2-1	-	CASSQDTGKKYNEQFF	TGCGCCAGCAGCCAAGATACAGGGAAGAAGTACAATGAGCAGTTCTTC
-	TRBV7-2	TRBJ1-2	once	CASSLVYGYYGYTF	TGTGCCAGCAGCTTAGTCTACGGGTACTATGGCTACACCTTC
-	TRBV7-2	TRBJ2-2	few	CASSPRLGNTGELFF	TGTGCCAGCAGCCCCCGACTAGGAAACACCGGGGAGCTGTTTTTT
-	TRBV5-6	TRBJ2-3	-	CASSLQTDTQYF	TGTGCCAGCAGCTTGCAGACAGATACGCAGTATTTT
-	TRBV7-2	TRBJ1-5	-	CASSSIGPNQPQHF	TGTGCCAGCAGCTCCATAGGGCCCAATCAGCCCCAGCATTTT
-	TRBV13	TRBJ2-1	-	CASSPRANHEQFF	TGTGCCAGCAGCCCAAGGGCTAACCATGAGCAGTTCTTC
TRBD2	TRBV7-9	TRBJ2-7	-	CASSSPGLAPYEQYF	TGTGCCAGCAGCTCCCCGGGACTAGCCCCCTACGAGCAGTACTTC
-	TRBV5-1	TRBJ1-1	-	CASSSRPGQLPIREAFF	TGCGCCAGCAGCTCTCGTCCTGGACAGTTACCGATAAGAGAAGCTTTCTTT
TRBD2	TRBV7-2	TRBJ2-7	-	CASRILAGDTYEQYF	TGTGCCAGCAGGATACTAGCGGGTGATACCTACGAGCAGTACTTC
-	TRBV11-2	TRBJ1-2	-	CASSSLGAGGYTF	TGTGCCAGCAGCTCACTAGGGGCGGGAGGCTACACCTTC
-	TRBV5-1	TRBJ1-6	-	CASSLALTGANSPLHF	TGCGCCAGCAGCTTGGCCTTGACGGGGGCGAATTCACCCCTCCACTTT
-	TRBV30	TRBJ2-5	few	CAWAGGYQETQYF	TGTGCCTGGGCAGGCGGCTACCAAGAGACCCAGTACTTC
-	TRBV4-1	TRBJ1-1	-	CASSQGRNTEAFF	TGCGCCAGCAGCCAGGGCAGGAATACTGAAGCTTTCTTT
TRBD2	TRBV5-1	TRBJ2-4	-	CASSLTSGSGFGIQYF	TGCGCCAGCAGCTTGACTAGCGGGAGTGGGTTTGGCATTCAGTACTTC
-	TRBV27	TRBJ1-2	-	CASSSGQPGVYGYTF	TGTGCCAGCAGTTCTGGACAGCCCGGGGTTTATGGCTACACCTTC
-	TRBV2	TRBJ2-7	once	CASSDAPSYEQYF	TGTGCCAGCAGTGATGCTCCCTCATACGAGCAGTACTTC
-	TRBV11-3	TRBJ2-2	-	CASSFLVIGELFF	TGTGCCAGCAGCTTTTTGGTCATCGGGGAGCTGTTTTTT
TRBD1	TRBV29-1	TRBJ2-7	once	CSVLGQGAYEQYF	TGCAGCGTTCTCGGACAGGGGGCCTACGAGCAGTACTTC
TRBD1	TRBV28	TRBJ1-2	-	CASSSYRGPHYGYTF	TGTGCCAGCAGCTCCTACAGGGGGCCCCACTATGGCTACACCTTC
-	TRBV7-2	TRBJ1-1	-	CASSPGRGRAEAFF	TGTGCCAGCAGCCCCGGCCGGGGGAGGGCTGAAGCTTTCTTT
TRBD1	TRBV7-9	TRBJ1-1	many	CASSLRTGGMNTEAFF	TGTGCCAGCAGCTTACGGACAGGGGGGATGAACACTGAAGCTTTCTTT
-	TRBV2	TRBJ2-3	-	CARTRALSTDTQYF	TGTGCCAGAACCCGGGCACTGAGCACAGATACGCAGTATTTT
-	TRBV28	TRBJ2-1	-	CASSLKWPALVNEQFF	TGTGCCAGCAGTTTGAAGTGGCCAGCTCTCGTGAATGAGCAGTTCTTC